The 29 T cell receptor beta chains below all came from one sample that was sequenced in a study of T cells in Graves' hyperthyroidism and ophthalmopathy. RNA transcripts served as the template for amplifying TCR beta CDR3 regions. RT-PCR in the first round (using the HTBI primer set) targeted the TCR CDR3. In TCRdb, the multiplex PCR reads were re-called with MiXCR into one record per CDR3 protein. The sample has over 350,000 distinct CDR3 sequences; approximately 18% are singletons. What was sequenced was blood. The source is a man younger than 35 with Graves' ophthalmopathy.

Ten or more counts support this clonotype. The chain combines TRBV11-2 with TRBJ1-4; D gene uncertain. This CDR3 is 12 amino acids long. The germline V gene has CDR1 SGHAT and CDR2 FQNNGV. V gave up 3 bases and J gave up 11 bases, with 10 bases separating them. As DNA, the CDR3 is TGTGCCAGCAGCTTCTCCGGGAGGAAACTGTTTTTT. Residues: CASSFSGRKLFF.

CDR3 sequence (DNA): TGTGCCAGCAGCTTTTCGGGGGCAGGTGGAAACACCATATATTTT. This codes for CASSFSGAGGNTIYF. This chain connects TRBV7-6 to TRBJ1-3, with a tentative D call TRBD1 (6 bases). CDR1 is SGHVS, CDR2 FNYEAQ, per germline. The CDR3 covers 15 residues. Trimming pared 3 bases from V and 3 bases from J, leaving 12 bases between.

This rearrangement joins TRBV15 to TRBJ2-7; weak D call: TRBD2 (6 bases). The CDR3 totals 13 residues. V shed 3 bases and J shed 6 bases, with 12 bases lying between them. CDR1 is LNHNV, CDR2 YYDKDF, per germline (reference sequence). CDR3 amino acids: CATSRTSTGEQYF. The CDR3, as DNA: TGTGCCACCAGCAGGACTAGTACGGGCGAGCAGTACTTC.

This clonotype was seen ten or more times. The genes are TRBV7-9 and TRBJ1-1; D unresolved. CDR1 SEHNR and CDR2 FQNEAQ come from the germline V gene (reference sequence). Deletions cut 1 base from V and 8 bases from J, with 11 bases between. The CDR3 totals 13 residues. CDR3 sequence (DNA): TGTGCCAGCAGCTTAGAAGACACCAGCGAAGCTTTCTTT. Translation: CASSLEDTSEAFF.

This chain uses TRBV29-1 with TRBJ2-7, with TRBD2 identical over 11 bases. The CDR3 has 13 amino acids. The germline CDR1 and CDR2 sequences are SQVTM and ANQGSEA. V trimming: 3 bases; J trimming: 3 bases; junction bases outside the gene matches: 1. The DNA of the CDR3 is TGCAGCGTTGAGCTAGCGGGAGGCTACGAGCAGTACTTC. Translated, it gives CSVELAGGYEQYF.

This clonotype has a handful of counts. V gene TRBV7-9 combines with J gene TRBJ1-4; TRBD1 matches at 7 bases. V lost 5 bases, J lost 8 bases, and 11 bases stayed unmatched. Germline-derived CDR1 and CDR2 are SEHNR and FQNEAQ (reference sequence). This CDR3 comprises 15 residues. As DNA, the CDR3 is TGTGCCAGCAGCCAACCACAGGGGATTGGCGAAAAACTGTTTTTT. Its translation: CASSQPQGIGEKLFF.

The CDR3 spells CASSVAGLITTDTQYF. The CDR3 coding sequence is TGTGCCAGCAGCGTAGCAGGACTCATTACCACAGATACGCAGTATTTT. This rearrangement joins TRBV9 to TRBJ2-3, with D possibly TRBD2 on 5 matching bases. The CDR3 is made up of 16 amino acids. V dropped 0 bases and J dropped 2 bases, with 13 bases sitting between them. Germline V lookup: CDR1 SGDLS, CDR2 YYNGEE.

The genes are TRBV10-2 and TRBJ2-7; D call uncertain. Germline V gene sequence: CDR1 WSHSY, CDR2 SAAADI. This CDR3 contains 11 residues. Trimming cost V 6 bases and J 2 bases, with 5 bases left between them. CDR3 residues: CASSHAYEQYF. The CDR3 bases are TGCGCCAGCAGCCATGCCTACGAGCAGTACTTC.

The chain is built from TRBV6-1 and TRBJ1-5; a weak D match, TRBD1 (6 bases). The CDR3 is 12 residues long. V was shortened by 2 bases and J by 11 bases, with 10 bases between the two germline ends. Germline CDR1 MNHNS, CDR2 SASEGT. CDR3 sequence reads: CASSEQGTAQHF. Here the CDR3 DNA reads TGTGCCAGCAGTGAACAGGGGACCGCCCAGCATTTT.

This clonotype was detected ten times or more. This sequence joins TRBV7-3 and TRBJ2-2; D call uncertain. V dropped 2 bases and J dropped 0 bases, with 13 bases sitting between them. Germline CDR1 SGHTA, CDR2 FQGTGA. The CDR3 length is 17 residues. The CDR3 spells CASSLGQAKANTGELFF. The CDR3, as DNA: TGTGCCAGCAGCTTAGGCCAGGCTAAAGCGAACACCGGGGAGCTGTTTTTT. Looking up the rest from reference TRBV7-3 and TRBJ2-2 gives the full variable domain: GAGVSQTPSNKVTEKGKYVELRCDPISGHTALYWYRQSLGQGPEFLIYFQGTGAADDSGLPNDRFFAVRPEGSVSTLKIQRTERGDSAVYLCASSLGQAKANTGELFFGEGSRLTVL.

There are a few counts of this clonotype. The rearrangement joins TRBV7-9 to TRBJ2-1; possibly TRBD1 or TRBD2 for D (5 bases each). The V end was cut by 1 base, the J end by 3 bases, with 13 bases between. Germline lookup yields CDR1 SEHNR and CDR2 FQNEAQ (reference sequence). The CDR3 runs 16 residues. The chain's CDR3 is CASSLERGTGYNEQFF. The CDR3 DNA sequence: TGTGCCAGCAGCTTAGAGAGGGGTACGGGCTACAATGAGCAGTTCTTC.

This clonotype was counted at least ten times. This sequence joins TRBV7-8 and TRBJ2-4, with D possibly being TRBD1 or TRBD2 (6 bases each). Trimming took 0 bases from V and 3 from J, leaving 15 bases between them. The V gene's germline CDR1 is SGHVS and CDR2 FQNEAQ. The CDR3 covers 17 residues. The chain's CDR3 is CASSLARQAGSKNIQYF. The CDR3 DNA reads as TGTGCCAGCAGCTTAGCGAGACAGGCGGGGAGCAAAAACATTCAGTACTTC. The variable domain in full, with the rest retrieved from reference TRBV7-8 and TRBJ2-4, is GAGVSQSPRYKVAKRGQDVALRCDPISGHVSLFWYQQALGQGPEFLTYFQNEAQLDKSGLPSDRFFAERPEGSVSTLKIQRTQQEDSAVYLCASSLARQAGSKNIQYFGAGTRLSVL.

The chain couples TRBV28 to TRBJ1-2; D not certain. CDR1 is MDHEN, CDR2 SYDVKM, per germline. V was shortened by 3 bases and J by 6 bases, with 11 bases between the two germline ends. The CDR3 length is 13 residues. The CDR3 nucleotides are TGTGCCAGCAGTTTCCGAGGGAGGGATGGCTACACCTTC. Protein sequence: CASSFRGRDGYTF.

Note on this clonotype: A much larger clonotype is one base distant, so this may be a read error. The chain couples TRBV12-3 or TRBV12-4 to TRBJ1-1; D is uncertain. The germline V and J ends were trimmed by 8 bases and 6 bases, with 13 bases remaining between them. This CDR3 has 12 residues. This CDR3 is CASCPFRAEAFF. The CDR3 DNA sequence: TGTGCCAGCTGTCCATTTAGAGCTGAAGCTTTCTTT.

Note on this clonotype: This may stem from a read error, because a much larger clone lies one nucleotide away. The CDR3 reads CASSFSHYGCTF. The CDR3 coding sequence is TGTGCCAGCAGCTTTTCCCACTATGGCTGCACCTTC. This chain uses TRBV5-6 with TRBJ1-2; no clear D. The CDR3 runs to 12 residues. CDR1 and CDR2 (germline): SGHDT, YYEEEE. Full variable domain (missing parts from reference TRBV5-6 and TRBJ1-2): DAGVTQSPTHLIKTRGQQVTLRCSPKSGHDTVSWYQQALGQGPQFIFQYYEEEERQRGNFPDRFSGHQFPNYSSELNVNALLLGDSALYLCASSFSHYGCTFGSGTRLTVV.

This clonotype was seen more than once but under ten times. The chain joins TRBV5-1 to TRBJ2-5; D might be TRBD1 (5 bases). The CDR3 length is 15 residues. Trimming removed 0 bases from V and 4 bases from J, with 13 bases in between. CDR1 is SGHRS, CDR2 YFSETQ, per germline. The DNA of the CDR3 is TGCGCCAGCAGCTTGGAGGGGTCGGGCGGAGAGACCCAGTACTTC. This translates into CASSLEGSGGETQYF. The entire variable domain, with the rest obtained from reference TRBV5-1 and TRBJ2-5, is as follows: KAGVTQTPRYLIKTRGQQVTLSCSPISGHRSVSWYQQTPGQGLQFLFEYFSETQRNKGNFPGRFSGRQFSNSRSEMNVSTLELGDSALYLCASSLEGSGGETQYFGPGTRLLVL.

This clonotype came up many times. This chain links TRBV20-1 with TRBJ1-2; no reliable D call. The germline gives CDR1 DFQATT, CDR2 SNEGSKA (reference sequence). Deletions cut 3 bases from V and 8 bases from J, with 13 bases between. The CDR3 loop spans 12 amino acids. CDR3 in amino acids: CSARRVPEGYTF. CDR3 in DNA: TGCAGTGCTAGGAGGGTTCCGGAGGGCTACACCTTC.

This clonotype was detected ten times or more. This chain links TRBV3-1 with TRBJ2-7; 9 bases fit TRBD1. The V gene end was trimmed by 2 bases and the J gene end by 5 bases; junction bases not matched to a gene: 10. Per germline, CDR1 LGHDT and CDR2 YNNKEL (reference sequence). The CDR3 consists of 16 residues. CDR3 region: CASSQTPQGAKNEQYF. The CDR3 DNA is TGTGCCAGCAGCCAAACCCCACAGGGGGCGAAAAACGAGCAGTACTTC.

This clonotype appeared many times. V usage is TRBV5-1 and J usage is TRBJ2-3, with D possibly matching TRBD2 (6 bases). Germline V gives CDR1 SGHRS, CDR2 YFSETQ. The ends were cut back, 1 base at V and 3 bases at J, with 12 bases in the middle. The CDR3 is 15 amino acids. The CDR3 coding sequence is TGCGCCAGCAGCTTGAGTTGGGGGGAGACAGATACGCAGTATTTT. This codes for CASSLSWGETDTQYF.

This chain uses TRBV10-2 with TRBJ1-2; a possible D gene is TRBD1 (6 bases). CDR3 length equals 17 residues. Between the trimmed V and J ends, which lost 4 bases and 1 base, there was a span of 19 bases. Germline lookup yields CDR1 WSHSY and CDR2 SAAADI. CDR3 loop: CASSGSAPEQGNYGYTF. The CDR3 DNA reads as TGCGCCAGCAGTGGCTCCGCGCCGGAACAGGGTAACTATGGCTACACCTTC.

This clonotype occurred many times. CDR3 sequence reads: CASSYEQLSYEQYF. The CDR3 coding sequence is TGTGCCAGCAGTTACGAACAGCTTTCCTACGAGCAGTACTTC. This chain uses TRBV6-2 or TRBV6-3 with TRBJ2-7; no definite D call. The CDR3 has 14 residues. Trimming stripped 2 bases from V and 1 base from J, with 9 bases between. The germline V gene encodes CDR1 MNHEY and CDR2 SVGEGT.

This clonotype was observed many times. CDR3 bases: TGTGCCAGCAGTCCCCGCGGGCGGGGGCCCTACAATGAGCAGTTCTTC. Translation: CASSPRGRGPYNEQFF. The chain employs TRBV6-2 or TRBV6-3 and TRBJ2-1; possibly TRBD2 for D (7 bases). The CDR3 totals 16 residues. Germline V gives CDR1 MNHEY, CDR2 SVGEGT. Trimming took off 5 bases at V and 2 bases at J, with 16 bases between the two ends.

The chain uses TRBV29-1 and TRBJ1-5; no reliable D call. The CDR3 spans 14 residues. Per germline, CDR1 SQVTM and CDR2 ANQGSEA. V shed 4 bases and J shed 2 bases, with 12 bases lying between them. The CDR3 spells CSVGWLGCNQPQHF. Here the CDR3 DNA reads TGCAGCGTTGGATGGTTGGGGTGCAATCAGCCCCAGCATTTT. Supplemented by reference TRBV29-1 and TRBJ1-5, the full variable domain reads SAVISQKPSRDICQRGTSLTIQCQVDSQVTMMFWYRQQPGQSLTLIATANQGSEATYESGFVIDKFPISRPNLTFSTLTVSNMSPEDSSIYLCSVGWLGCNQPQHFGDGTRLSIL.

This clonotype was counted a few times. This chain joins TRBV10-3 and TRBJ2-3; possibly TRBD1 or TRBD2 for D (6 bases each). Trimming stripped 3 bases from V and 0 bases from J, with 10 bases between. Germline V lookup: CDR1 ENHRY, CDR2 SYGVKD. The CDR3 has 15 residues. The CDR3 spells CAISEVGGSTDTQYF. Here the CDR3 DNA reads TGTGCCATCAGTGAAGTAGGGGGGAGCACAGATACGCAGTATTTT.

The table lists this clonotype with a few counts. This may be a read error: a much more frequent sequence differs by one nucleotide. V and J are TRBV11-2 and TRBJ2-1; the match to TRBD2 covers 10 bases. There are 15 residues in the CDR3. The V gene's germline CDR1 is SGHAT and CDR2 FQNNGV. This CDR3 is CASSSSGGLYNEQSF. CDR3 nucleotide sequence: TGTGCCAGCAGTTCTAGCGGGGGCCTTTACAATGAGCAGTCCTTC.

The rearrangement joins TRBV29-1 to TRBJ2-2, with D unclear. Looked up from germline, CDR1 is SQVTM and CDR2 is ANQGSEA. V was pared by 5 bases and J by 3 bases, with 7 bases between. The CDR3 contains 12 residues. CDR3 DNA sequence: TGCAGCGTTTTTAGGGACACCGGGGAGCTGTTTTTT. Translating gives CSVFRDTGELFF.

J is TRBJ1-2 and V is TRBV6-1, with D unresolved. Trimming removed 1 base at V and 1 base at J, with 16 bases between. The CDR3 length is 17 residues. Germline V gives CDR1 MNHNS, CDR2 SASEGT. CDR3: CASSEDDSGWGNYGYTF. The DNA of the CDR3 is TGTGCCAGCAGTGAAGACGACTCCGGGTGGGGTAACTATGGCTACACCTTC.

Only a few counts were recorded for this clonotype. This may come from a read error, since a much larger clone is one base off. This chain joins TRBV2 and TRBJ1-2, with D tentatively TRBD1 (5 bases). Trimming took off 6 bases at V and 7 bases at J, with 15 bases between the two ends. The V gene's germline CDR1 is SNHLY and CDR2 FYNNEI. The CDR3 is 13 residues long. This CDR3 is CASRRGGKSGYTF. The CDR3 DNA is TGTGCCAGCAGACGTGGGGGGAAGAGTGGCTACACCTTC.

The CDR3 nucleotides read TGTGCCAGCCGGACAGGCAACCCCTACGAGCAGTACTTC. This codes for CASRTGNPYEQYF. The chain links TRBV6-2 or TRBV6-3 to TRBJ2-7; 7 bases line up with TRBD1. Germline V CDR1 and CDR2: MNHEY, SVGEGT. The junction had 6 bases not matched to a gene; V was cut back by 8 bases and J by 2 bases. The CDR3 length is 13 residues.